Each of the 30 T cell receptor beta chains below was sequenced from the same sample in a study of control samples from healthy donors and cancer patients. Using immunoSEQ multiplex PCR, the repertoire was profiled, and TCRdb retains in-frame clones only, with some absent. The sample lists roughly 69,000 clones; about 90% were seen once. Material: PBMCs. These TCRs come from a woman in her 50s with head and neck cancer.

V usage is TRBV20-1 and J usage is TRBJ2-5, with a tentative D call TRBD1 (6 bases). This CDR3 is 12 amino acids long. V lost 3 bases to trimming and J lost 3 bases, with 8 bases between them. Germline assignment: CDR1 DFQATT and CDR2 SNEGSKA (reference sequence). The CDR3 DNA is TGCAGTGCTAGTTGGACAGAAGAGACCCAGTACTTC. Protein: CSASWTEETQYF.

This chain joins TRBV6-5 and TRBJ2-1; TRBD1 agrees at 8 bases. The CDR3 has 16 residues. Germline assignment: CDR1 MNHEY and CDR2 SVGAGI. J gave up 9 bases and V 0 bases, and 10 bases lay outside the gene matches. The DNA of the CDR3 is TGTGCCAGCAGTTACTCGATTGACAGGGGCGCGGGTGAGCAGTTCTTC. It is translated as CASSYSIDRGAGEQFF.

V usage is TRBV6-5 and J usage is TRBJ1-3, with D unresolved. This CDR3 is built from 13 residues. Per germline, CDR1 MNHEY and CDR2 SVGAGI. V shed 5 bases and J shed 2 bases, with 7 bases lying between them. CDR3 bases: TGTGCCAGCAGTCGGGGTACTGGAAACACCATATATTTT. Encoded protein: CASSRGTGNTIYF.

This clone was counted once. The V gene is TRBV3-1 (or the pseudogene TRBV3-2), the J gene TRBJ1-2; D is ambiguous. V shed 0 bases and J shed 0 bases, with 8 bases lying between them. The V gene's germline CDR1 is LGHDT and CDR2 YNNKEL (reference sequence). This CDR3 comprises 15 residues. CDR3 region: CASSQDLRANYGYTF. The DNA for the CDR3 is TGTGCCAGCAGCCAAGATCTCCGAGCTAACTATGGCTACACCTTC.

V is TRBV6-6 and J is TRBJ2-5, with 8 bases that match TRBD2. Trimming cost V 2 bases and J 3 bases; bases outside gene matches: 5. CDR3 length equals 15 residues. CDR1 and CDR2 from the germline V gene are MNHNY and SVGAGI (reference sequence). The CDR3 loop reads CASSYPGLGEETQYF. The CDR3 DNA reads as TGTGCCAGCAGTTACCCGGGACTAGGGGAAGAGACCCAGTACTTC.

The chain carries TRBV4-1 and TRBJ1-2; D gene ambiguous. The CDR3 sequence is 15 residues long. Between the trimmed V and J ends, which lost 1 base and 5 bases, there was a span of 14 bases. CDR1 is MGHRA and CDR2 is YSYEKL in the germline V gene. CDR3 nucleotide sequence: TGCGCCAGCAGCCAAGGGGAGGCCTCCTCTTATGGCTACACCTTC. This sequence encodes CASSQGEASSYGYTF.

The chain recombines TRBV5-1 with TRBJ2-5; 12 bases are shared with TRBD2. Per germline, CDR1 SGHRS and CDR2 YFSETQ. The CDR3 contains 16 residues. Germline trimming cut 0 bases from V and 4 bases from J; bases unmatched to any gene: 4. The DNA of the CDR3 is TGCGCCAGCAGCTTGGCCACTAGCGGGGGGAGAGAGACCCAGTACTTC. Translating it yields CASSLATSGGRETQYF. The variable domain in full, completed from reference TRBV5-1 and TRBJ2-5, reads KAGVTQTPRYLIKTRGQQVTLSCSPISGHRSVSWYQQTPGQGLQFLFEYFSETQRNKGNFPGRFSGRQFSNSRSEMNVSTLELGDSALYLCASSLATSGGRETQYFGPGTRLLVL.

This sequence joins TRBV27 and TRBJ2-7; 9 bases agree with TRBD1. The CDR3 runs to 14 residues. Trimming took 2 bases from V and 4 from J; bases not matched to a gene: 3. Looked up from germline, CDR1 is MNHEY and CDR2 is SMNVEV (reference sequence). CDR3 bases: TGTGCCAGCAGTTTACGGGACAGGGTTTACGAGCAGTACTTC. Protein sequence: CASSLRDRVYEQYF.

The chain is built from TRBV5-6 and TRBJ2-7; D unresolved. The CDR3 totals 15 residues. Germline V gives CDR1 SGHDT, CDR2 YYEEEE. Trimming cost V 4 bases and J 2 bases, with 16 bases left between them. The CDR3 DNA sequence: TGTGCCAGCAGCCGCCGGTTGGAAAGGACCTACGAGCAGTACTTC. Its translation: CASSRRLERTYEQYF. The entire variable domain, with the rest obtained from reference TRBV5-6 and TRBJ2-7, is as follows: DAGVTQSPTHLIKTRGQQVTLRCSPKSGHDTVSWYQQALGQGPQFIFQYYEEEERQRGNFPDRFSGHQFPNYSSELNVNALLLGDSALYLCASSRRLERTYEQYFGPGTRLTVT.

The J gene is TRBJ2-1, the V gene TRBV5-4; D not resolved. Trimming stripped 3 bases from V and 6 bases from J, with 13 bases between. The CDR3 length is 14 residues. In germline, CDR1 is SGHNT, CDR2 YYREEE (reference sequence). The CDR3 DNA reads as TGTGCCAGCAGCTCCATGGGGATCGGCAATGAGCAGTTCTTC. Encoded protein: CASSSMGIGNEQFF.

This clone was recorded a few times. Other DNA sequences of this sample code for an identical CDR3. This chain joins TRBV4-1 and TRBJ1-1; TRBD1 aligns across 8 bases. The germline CDR1 and CDR2 sequences are MGHRA and YSYEKL. The trim removed 0 bases at V and 1 base at J, leaving 7 bases unmatched. The CDR3 loop spans 17 amino acids. CDR3 sequence reads: CASSQDRQGAQNTEAFF. CDR3 nucleotides: TGCGCCAGCAGCCAAGATAGGCAGGGGGCCCAGAACACTGAAGCTTTCTTT.

This chain joins TRBV12-5 and TRBJ2-7, with D perhaps matching TRBD1 or TRBD2 (5 bases each). The V end lost 7 bases, the J end lost 3 bases, and 19 bases lay between the germline ends. Germline assignment: CDR1 LGHNT and CDR2 FRNRAP. The length of the CDR3 is 15 residues. This CDR3 is CASALWGSGGYEQYF. The CDR3 DNA is TGTGCTAGTGCCCTGTGGGGGTCTGGGGGCTACGAGCAGTACTTC.

This clone has more than one count but fewer than ten. V gene TRBV4-1 combines with J gene TRBJ1-5; D might be TRBD1 (5 bases). With 4 bases removed from V and 1 base from J, the gap between germline ends came to 11 bases. CDR3 length: 15 residues. The germline V gene encodes CDR1 MGHRA and CDR2 YSYEKL. The CDR3 DNA follows: TGCGCCAGCAGCCGAGGGGATTCCAGCAATCAGCCCCAGCATTTT. Translating it yields CASSRGDSSNQPQHF.

V and J are TRBV2 and TRBJ1-4; D may be TRBD1 (5 bases). Trimming took 3 bases from V and 7 from J, leaving 12 bases between them. Germline CDR1 is SNHLY and CDR2 is FYNNEI. The CDR3 sequence is 14 residues long. The CDR3 loop reads CASSDWGEGEKLFF. For the CDR3, the DNA is TGTGCCAGCAGTGACTGGGGGGAGGGTGAAAAACTGTTTTTT.

The chain combines TRBV7-2 with TRBJ2-5; D is uncertain. The CDR3 covers 14 residues. The V and J ends lost 0 bases and 5 bases respectively, with 10 bases between them. Germline V CDR1 and CDR2: SGHTA, FQGNSA. The DNA for the CDR3 is TGTGCCAGCAGCTTAGCAAGTAGTGGGGAGACCCAGTACTTC. Translated: CASSLASSGETQYF.

This clone was counted a single time. The rearrangement uses TRBV7-6 and TRBJ2-3, with 11 positions matching TRBD1. Germline assignment: CDR1 SGHVS and CDR2 FNYEAQ. With 4 bases clipped from V and 1 base from J, the junction kept 7 bases outside the gene matches. The CDR3 is 17 residues long. CDR3 nucleotide sequence: TGTGCCAGCAGCTGGGGACAGGGGGTAACTGGCACAGATACGCAGTATTTT. As protein: CASSWGQGVTGTDTQYF.

The gene calls are TRBV20-1 and TRBJ1-6; 10 nucleotides line up with TRBD1. The germline CDR1 and CDR2 sequences are DFQATT and SNEGSKA (reference sequence). The CDR3 consists of 15 residues. V gave up 3 bases and J gave up 5 bases; unmatched junction bases: 4. In DNA form, the CDR3 reads TGCAGTGCTAGTTACGGGACAGGGGATAATTCACCCCTCCACTTT. Translated: CSASYGTGDNSPLHF.

The chain recombines TRBV6-4 with TRBJ1-5; the match to TRBD1 covers 8 bases. Germline trimming cut 6 bases from V and 7 bases from J; bases unmatched to any gene: 5. Germline V gene data show CDR1 as MRHNA and CDR2 as SNTAGT. This CDR3 comprises 13 residues. CDR3 loop: CASSQGAGQPQHF. The CDR3 DNA follows: TGTGCCAGCAGCCAGGGGGCCGGGCAGCCCCAGCATTTT.

This chain uses TRBV9 with TRBJ1-3; D may be TRBD1 (5 bases). Germline V gene data show CDR1 as SGDLS and CDR2 as YYNGEE. Trimming stripped 1 base from V and 4 bases from J, with 15 bases between. The CDR3 extends over 16 amino acids. CDR3 sequence reads: CASSVKAGIAGNTIYF. For the CDR3, the DNA is TGTGCCAGCAGCGTAAAGGCAGGGATAGCCGGAAACACCATATATTTT.

The CDR3 loop reads CASSLYTSGGFNEQFF. CDR3 coding DNA: TGTGCCAGCAGCCTATACACTAGCGGGGGGTTCAATGAGCAGTTCTTC. The rearrangement uses TRBV7-3 and TRBJ2-1, with 12 bases lining up with TRBD2. Looked up from germline, CDR1 is SGHTA and CDR2 is FQGTGA. The CDR3 consists of 16 residues. V shed 5 bases and J 6 bases; nucleotides not matched to a gene: 8.

The rearrangement uses TRBV19 and TRBJ1-6, with D perhaps TRBD1 (6 bases). Between the trimmed V and J ends, which lost 6 bases and 7 bases, there was a span of 16 bases. The CDR3 has 15 residues. Germline values: CDR1 LNHDA, CDR2 SQIVND (reference sequence). DNA of the CDR3: TGTGCCAGTAGCACCACCAAGGGGGGGAATTCACCCCTCCACTTT. As protein: CASSTTKGGNSPLHF.

V usage is TRBV29-1 and J usage is TRBJ1-2; 8 positions agree with TRBD1. With 6 bases clipped from V and 6 bases from J, the junction kept 3 bases outside the gene matches. Germline CDR1 and CDR2: SQVTM and ANQGSEA. CDR3 size: 11 residues. For the CDR3, the DNA is TGCAGCGTCTCGGACAGGGATGGCTACACCTTC. Translated: CSVSDRDGYTF. Combining the CDR3 with reference TRBV29-1 and TRBJ1-2 gives the whole variable domain SAVISQKPSRDICQRGTSLTIQCQVDSQVTMMFWYRQQPGQSLTLIATANQGSEATYESGFVIDKFPISRPNLTFSTLTVSNMSPEDSSIYLCSVSDRDGYTFGSGTRLTVV.

The chain has TRBV3-1 (or the pseudogene TRBV3-2) and TRBJ2-7; 9 nucleotides match TRBD2. The CDR3 consists of 15 residues. Germline CDR1 is LGHDT and CDR2 is YNNKEL (reference sequence). Trimming took 1 base from V and 3 from J; bases not matched to a gene: 4. The CDR3 DNA sequence: TGTGCCAGCAGCCAAGCCCCACTAGCGGGCTACGAGCAGTACTTC. Translated: CASSQAPLAGYEQYF.

The V gene is TRBV7-2, the J gene TRBJ2-5, with D maybe TRBD2 (5 bases). Germline CDR1 and CDR2: SGHTA and FQGNSA. With 1 base removed from V and 9 bases from J, the gap between germline ends came to 18 bases. The CDR3 is 15 residues long. CDR3 coding DNA: TGTGCCAGCAGCTTAGTGGGTGGTGGTTTGAGGGCCCAGTACTTC. It encodes CASSLVGGGLRAQYF.

The chain carries TRBV2 and TRBJ2-2; tentative D call: TRBD2 (5 bases). CDR1 is SNHLY and CDR2 is FYNNEI in the germline V gene. The CDR3 covers 14 residues. Deletions cut 6 bases from V and 2 bases from J, with 10 bases between. The CDR3 loop is CASRPRVNTGELFF. The CDR3 DNA sequence: TGTGCCAGCAGGCCGAGGGTAAACACCGGGGAGCTGTTTTTT.

J is TRBJ2-1 and V is TRBV4-2, with TRBD1 matching 8 bases. CDR1 and CDR2 from the germline V gene are LGHNA and YNFKEQ. The CDR3 sequence is 15 residues long. Trimming at V came to 1 base and at J to 5 bases, leaving 4 bases not matched to a gene. The CDR3 coding sequence is TGTGCCAGCAGCCAAGGGGGGACAGGCAACAATGAGCAGTTCTTC. Amino acids: CASSQGGTGNNEQFF.

The rearrangement joins TRBV28 to TRBJ2-2, with D maybe TRBD1 (5 bases). CDR3 length: 13 amino acids. Germline V gives CDR1 MDHEN, CDR2 SYDVKM. Trimming removed 6 bases at V and 5 bases at J, with 10 bases between. CDR3 region: CASRYPGTGELFF. Here the CDR3 DNA reads TGTGCCAGCAGGTATCCAGGGACCGGGGAGCTGTTTTTT.

The J gene is TRBJ1-2, the V gene TRBV15; D uncertain. Trimming removed 5 bases at V and 7 bases at J, with 11 bases between. This CDR3 is 12 amino acids long. Germline lookup yields CDR1 LNHNV and CDR2 YYDKDF (reference sequence). CDR3 sequence (DNA): TGTGCCACCAGCCCTCCGGTTGGTGGCTACACCTTC. As protein: CATSPPVGGYTF.

This sequence joins TRBV18 and TRBJ2-7; 10 nucleotides match TRBD1. Germline values: CDR1 KGHSH, CDR2 LQKENI. The trim removed 0 bases at V and 4 bases at J, leaving 9 bases unmatched. The CDR3 is made up of 17 amino acids. CDR3 amino acids: CASSPPTGGTGAYEQYF. The CDR3 DNA reads as TGTGCCAGCTCACCACCTACTGGTGGGACAGGGGCTTACGAGCAGTACTTC. The full variable domain, with the rest looked up from reference TRBV18 and TRBJ2-7, is NAGVMQNPRHLVRRRGQEARLRCSPMKGHSHVYWYRQLPEEGLKFMVYLQKENIIDESGMPKERFSAEFPKEGPSILRIQQVVRGDSAAYFCASSPPTGGTGAYEQYFGPGTRLTVT.

Worth noting for this clone: The sample holds other DNA sequences that translate to the same CDR3. The chain joins TRBV27 to TRBJ1-2; D gene ambiguous. V gave up 3 bases and J gave up 1 base, with 6 bases separating them. The CDR3 is 13 amino acids. The germline gives CDR1 MNHEY, CDR2 SMNVEV (reference sequence). The chain's CDR3 is CASSLDLNYGYTF. The CDR3, as DNA: TGTGCCAGCAGTTTGGACCTTAACTATGGCTACACCTTC.